The 26 T cell receptor beta chains below come from one sample, sequenced in a study of shared T cell receptors in the human thymus (dated by TCRdb to about 2021). Library method: the immunoSEQ multiplex PCR assay. This is the immuneACCESS table as TCRdb keeps it, with only in-frame sequences that have V and J called. A part of the clones is gone; compared with another copy, unresolved V genes explain less than half, and the rest is unexplained. The sample data list roughly 500,000 clones, and around 82% of these were observed just once. Of the sample, roughly 0.013% is held by the ten largest clones. These sequences were also reported in another study, on human thymus T cells.

Sequencing used thymocytes. These receptors all stem from a boy under two years old with a congenital heart defect. Donor details come from another sample of the same person, matched by shared clones.

The rearrangement uses TRBV5-6 and TRBJ2-6; D is undetermined. The CDR3 totals 12 residues. The V end was cut by 4 bases, the J end by 4 bases, with 3 bases between. CDR1 is SGHDT and CDR2 is YYEEEE in the germline V gene. The CDR3 region has the DNA TGTGCCAGCAGCCCGGGGGCCAACGTCCTGACTTTC. Amino acids: CASSPGANVLTF.

The chain uses TRBV29-1 and TRBJ2-1; D unclear. There are 23 residues in the CDR3. Trimming took 2 bases from V and 3 from J, leaving 38 bases between them. The V gene's germline CDR1 is SQVTM and CDR2 ANQGSEA. The CDR3 nucleotides are TGCAGCGTTGAACCAGCCCCCCCCGTGAAGTCAGGTCATTTGACGACGATCTACAATGAGCAGTTCTTC. Its translation: CSVEPAPPVKSGHLTTIYNEQFF.

The CDR3 sequence: CASSWGQGNEQFF. The CDR3 nucleotides are TGCGCCAGCAGCTGGGGACAGGGGAATGAGCAGTTCTTC. This chain links TRBV5-1 with TRBJ2-1, with TRBD1 matching 10 bases. V was pared by 3 bases and J by 7 bases, with 1 base of the junction left unmatched. The CDR3 loop spans 13 amino acids. CDR1 and CDR2 from the germline V gene are SGHRS and YFSETQ.

The chain is built from TRBV19 and TRBJ1-3, with 7 bases matching TRBD1. Unmatched junction bases numbered 4, after V lost 3 bases and J lost 2 bases. CDR1 is LNHDA and CDR2 is SQIVND in the germline V gene (reference sequence). The CDR3 runs to 15 residues. This CDR3 is CASSITRGAGNTIYF. The DNA of the CDR3 is TGTGCCAGTAGTATCACCAGGGGGGCTGGAAACACCATATATTTT.

V gene TRBV19 combines with J gene TRBJ2-7; 9 positions agree with TRBD2. The CDR3 sequence is 14 residues long. V shed 6 bases, J shed 2 bases, and the junction held 5 bases outside the gene matches. Germline V CDR1 and CDR2: LNHDA, SQIVND (reference sequence). CDR3 amino acids: CASRPGLAPYEQYF. For the CDR3, the DNA is TGTGCCAGTAGACCGGGACTAGCCCCCTACGAGCAGTACTTC. The full variable domain, its missing parts supplied by reference TRBV19 and TRBJ2-7, is DGGITQSPKYLFRKEGQNVTLSCEQNLNHDAMYWYRQDPGQGLRLIYYSQIVNDFQKGDIAEGYSVSREKKESFPLTVTSAQKNPTAFYLCASRPGLAPYEQYFGPGTRLTVT.

The rearrangement joins TRBV4-3 to TRBJ2-2; D unclear. The CDR3 runs 15 residues. The V gene lost 0 bases and the J gene lost 6 bases, with 11 bases spanning the gap. Germline V CDR1 and CDR2: LGHNA, YSLEER. The CDR3 DNA sequence: TGCGCCAGCAGCCAAGATAGTAGTCCCGCCGGGGAGCTGTTTTTT. Translation gives CASSQDSSPAGELFF.

This clone occurred a few times. The chain employs TRBV28 and TRBJ2-5, with TRBD2 as a possible D gene (6 bases). Trimming took off 2 bases at V and 3 bases at J, with 16 bases between the two ends. The CDR3 has 16 amino acids. Germline V lookup: CDR1 MDHEN, CDR2 SYDVKM. In nucleotides, the CDR3 is TGTGCCAGCAGTTTAAGTCGGGAGACGGTTGAAGAGACCCAGTACTTC. It codes for CASSLSRETVEETQYF.

The chain has TRBV19 and TRBJ2-1; 7 bases match TRBD1. This CDR3 has 14 residues. Per germline, CDR1 LNHDA and CDR2 SQIVND (reference sequence). With V trimmed by 1 base and J by 7 bases, 4 bases remained unmatched. Here the CDR3 reads CASSIGQGKNEQFF. The CDR3 nucleotides read TGTGCCAGTAGTATAGGACAGGGAAAAAATGAGCAGTTCTTC.

The chain employs TRBV28 and TRBJ2-2; 9 bases map to TRBD1. The CDR3 length is 14 residues. With 5 bases clipped from V and 7 bases from J, the junction kept 5 bases outside the gene matches. Per germline, CDR1 MDHEN and CDR2 SYDVKM. This CDR3 reads CASSAGTGHGELFF. In nucleotides, the CDR3 is TGTGCCAGCAGTGCCGGGACAGGGCACGGGGAGCTGTTTTTT. The full variable domain, completed using reference TRBV28 and TRBJ2-2, is DVKVTQSSRYLVKRTGEKVFLECVQDMDHENMFWYRQDPGLGLRLIYFSYDVKMKEKGDIPEGYSVSREKKERFSLILESASTNQTSMYLCASSAGTGHGELFFGEGSRLTVL.

CDR3 DNA sequence: TGCGCCAGCAGCTTGAGACTTGCCTACGAGCAGTACTTC. This encodes CASSLRLAYEQYF. The chain links TRBV5-1 to TRBJ2-7, with D unclear. Germline CDR1 SGHRS, CDR2 YFSETQ. The ends were cut back, 1 base at V and 2 bases at J, with 7 bases in the middle. The CDR3 spans 13 residues. Together with reference TRBV5-1 and TRBJ2-7, the CDR3 gives the full variable domain: KAGVTQTPRYLIKTRGQQVTLSCSPISGHRSVSWYQQTPGQGLQFLFEYFSETQRNKGNFPGRFSGRQFSNSRSEMNVSTLELGDSALYLCASSLRLAYEQYFGPGTRLTVT.

This rearrangement joins TRBV5-4 to TRBJ2-3; a possible D gene is TRBD1 (6 bases). The CDR3 length is 14 residues. V lost 3 bases and J lost 1, with 9 bases in between. Germline CDR1 is SGHNT and CDR2 is YYREEE (reference sequence). CDR3 loop: CASSSDRRTDTQYF. CDR3 coding DNA: TGTGCCAGCAGCTCGGACAGACGCACAGATACGCAGTATTTT.

The J gene is TRBJ1-5, the V gene TRBV28, with D tentatively TRBD1 (5 bases). V dropped 7 bases and J dropped 7 bases, with 11 bases sitting between them. From germline, CDR1 is MDHEN and CDR2 SYDVKM. The CDR3 has 12 residues. The CDR3 region has the DNA TGTGCCAGCACCCCTAGGGGACAGCCCCAGCATTTT. Translating gives CASTPRGQPQHF.

The chain couples TRBV27 to TRBJ2-7, with a weak D call TRBD2 (7 bases). Germline V gene lookup returns CDR1 MNHEY and CDR2 SMNVEV (reference sequence). CDR3 size: 19 residues. V was clipped by 0 bases and J by 4 bases, with 25 bases between them. The CDR3 DNA follows: TGTGCCAGCAGTTTATCGAACGCGTCTGGGGGGGCAGAGGGATACGAGCAGTACTTC. Residues: CASSLSNASGGAEGYEQYF.

The chain joins TRBV4-3 to TRBJ2-5; 9 bases agree with TRBD1. This CDR3 has 19 amino acids. The junction had 15 bases not matched to a gene; V was cut back by 2 bases and J by 2 bases. The germline V gene encodes CDR1 LGHNA and CDR2 YSLEER. CDR3 sequence (DNA): TGCGCCAGCAGCCAATTGCCCCGGGACAGGGTGGGGGGTCAAGAGACCCAGTACTTC. This encodes CASSQLPRDRVGGQETQYF.

V and J are TRBV5-6 and TRBJ2-1; TRBD2 might be the D (5 bases). Germline loops: CDR1 SGHDT, CDR2 YYEEEE. The length of the CDR3 is 19 residues. V was pared by 4 bases and J by 0 bases, with 23 bases between. CDR3 DNA: TGTGCCAGCAGCCCCCGCCCGAGGGATGGCCTCAGCTCCTACAATGAGCAGTTCTTC. It yields the protein CASSPRPRDGLSSYNEQFF.

This sequence joins TRBV25-1 and TRBJ2-1, with D possibly being TRBD2 (6 bases). This CDR3 has 16 residues. Germline V CDR1 and CDR2: MGHDK, SYGVNS. V lost 2 bases and J lost 3, with 14 bases in between. In DNA form, the CDR3 reads TGTGCCAGCAGTGAAGGGGCTAGCGATTGCTACAATGAGCAGTTCTTC. Residues: CASSEGASDCYNEQFF. Full variable domain (missing parts from reference TRBV25-1 and TRBJ2-1): EADIYQTPRYLVIGTGKKITLECSQTMGHDKMYWYQQDPGMELHLIHYSYGVNSTEKGDLSSESTVSRIRTEHFPLTLESARPSHTSQYLCASSEGASDCYNEQFFGPGTRLTVL.

This clone was counted a few times. This chain links TRBV4-2 with TRBJ1-2; 9 bases are shared with TRBD1. The CDR3 contains 16 residues. In germline, CDR1 is LGHNA, CDR2 YNFKEQ. V shed 4 bases, J shed 3 bases, and the junction held 9 bases outside the gene matches. The CDR3 region has the DNA TGTGCCAGCAGCCGCACGAGGGGGACAGGGTACTATGGCTACACCTTC. It specifies CASSRTRGTGYYGYTF.

Notes on this clone: Mismatch with germline at one junction end may stem from a read error. The chain joins TRBV27 to TRBJ2-1; 7 bases agree with TRBD2. CDR1 is MNHEY and CDR2 is SMNVEV in the germline V gene (reference sequence). The CDR3 runs to 16 residues. The DNA for the CDR3 is TGTGCCAGCAGCCCTCGGGACTACCCCACCTGGGATGAGCAGCTCTTC. Residues: CASSPRDYPTWDEQLF.

The V gene is TRBV4-3, the J gene TRBJ2-5; 15 bases are shared with TRBD2. Germline assignment: CDR1 LGHNA and CDR2 YSLEER. The CDR3 runs 18 residues. V shed 3 bases and J 4 bases; nucleotides not matched to a gene: 9. CDR3: CASSHKAGTSGGTETQYF. The CDR3 nucleotides read TGCGCCAGCAGCCACAAGGCGGGGACTAGCGGGGGGACAGAGACCCAGTACTTC.

The genes are TRBV9 and TRBJ2-3; TRBD2 matches at 10 bases. The length of the CDR3 is 16 residues. With 0 bases clipped from V and 4 bases from J, the junction kept 5 bases outside the gene matches. Germline CDR1 SGDLS, CDR2 YYNGEE. CDR3 residues: CASSVAASGSPDTQYF. The CDR3 DNA is TGTGCCAGCAGCGTAGCGGCTAGCGGGAGTCCAGATACGCAGTATTTT.

This chain links TRBV13 with TRBJ2-3; D is unresolved. Germline V gives CDR1 PRHDT, CDR2 FYEKMQ (reference sequence). This CDR3 is 14 amino acids long. V gave up 4 bases and J gave up 5 bases, with 13 bases separating them. The CDR3 coding sequence is TGTGCCAGCAGCTCGGTCCCCGAAGAAGATACGCAGTATTTT. As protein: CASSSVPEEDTQYF.

The chain carries TRBV27 and TRBJ1-2; D call uncertain. This CDR3 comprises 15 residues. Germline CDR1 reads MNHEY; CDR2 reads SMNVEV (reference sequence). V lost 1 base to trimming and J lost 0 bases, with 9 bases between them. The CDR3 coding sequence is TGTGCCAGCAGTTTATATCGACTCTCTAACTATGGCTACACCTTC. Translating gives CASSLYRLSNYGYTF.

This clone was seen once. V gene TRBV4-1 combines with J gene TRBJ2-1; 11 positions match TRBD2. CDR1 and CDR2 from the germline V gene are MGHRA and YSYEKL. V shed 2 bases and J 0 bases; nucleotides not matched to a gene: 18. This CDR3 contains 22 residues. CDR3 protein: CASSQWGYSGTSGFSSYNEQFF. The CDR3 DNA reads TGCGCCAGCAGCCAATGGGGGTATTCCGGGACTAGCGGATTTAGCTCCTACAATGAGCAGTTCTTC.

CDR3 residues: CSVDLAGDNEQFF. DNA for the CDR3: TGCAGCGTTGATCTAGCGGGAGACAATGAGCAGTTCTTC. The chain recombines TRBV29-1 with TRBJ2-1, with TRBD2 matching over 10 bases. CDR3 length: 13 amino acids. In germline, CDR1 is SQVTM, CDR2 ANQGSEA. Trimming removed 3 bases from V and 5 bases from J; junction bases left unmatched: 1.

The rearrangement links TRBV5-8 to TRBJ2-7; 9 nucleotides match TRBD1. The J segment lost 4 bases and the V segment lost 5 bases, leaving 7 bases of the junction unmatched. Germline lookup yields CDR1 SGHTS and CDR2 YDEGEE. This CDR3 is 14 amino acids long. CDR3 DNA sequence: TGTGCCAGCAGTACTGACAGGGGGATTTACGAGCAGTACTTC. Amino acid sequence: CASSTDRGIYEQYF. Looking up the rest from reference TRBV5-8 and TRBJ2-7 gives the full variable domain: EAGVTQSPTHLIKTRGQQATLRCSPISGHTSVYWYQQALGLGLQFLLWYDEGEERNRGNFPPRFSGRQFPNYSSELNVNALELEDSALYLCASSTDRGIYEQYFGPGTRLTVT.

The chain is built from TRBV25-1 and TRBJ2-2; 7 nucleotides agree with TRBD2. J was trimmed by 2 bases and V by 7 bases; bases with no gene match: 4. The CDR3 extends over 14 amino acids. Germline V gene data show CDR1 as MGHDK and CDR2 as SYGVNS. The DNA for the CDR3 is TGTGCCAGCATCGGGACTATTAACACCGGGGAGCTGTTTTTT. Translated: CASIGTINTGELFF.